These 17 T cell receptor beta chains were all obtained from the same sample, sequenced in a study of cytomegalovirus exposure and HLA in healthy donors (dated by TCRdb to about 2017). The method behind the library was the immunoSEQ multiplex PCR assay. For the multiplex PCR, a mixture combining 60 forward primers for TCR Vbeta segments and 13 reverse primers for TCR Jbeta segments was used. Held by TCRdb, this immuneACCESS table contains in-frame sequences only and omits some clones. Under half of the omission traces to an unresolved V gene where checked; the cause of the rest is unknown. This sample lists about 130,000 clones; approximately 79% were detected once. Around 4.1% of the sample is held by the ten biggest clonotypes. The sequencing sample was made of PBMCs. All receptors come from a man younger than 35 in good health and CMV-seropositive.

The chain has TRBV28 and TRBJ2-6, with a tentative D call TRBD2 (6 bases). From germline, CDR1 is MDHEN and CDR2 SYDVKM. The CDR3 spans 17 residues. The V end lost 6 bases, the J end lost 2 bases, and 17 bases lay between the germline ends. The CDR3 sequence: CASRSTRGSAGANVLTF. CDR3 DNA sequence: TGTGCCAGCAGGTCTACCCGGGGGAGCGCTGGGGCCAACGTCCTGACTTTC.

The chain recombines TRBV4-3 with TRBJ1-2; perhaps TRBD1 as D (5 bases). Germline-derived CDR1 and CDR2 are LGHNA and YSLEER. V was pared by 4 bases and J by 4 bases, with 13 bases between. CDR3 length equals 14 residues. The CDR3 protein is CASSPSTASYGYTF. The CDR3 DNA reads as TGCGCCAGCAGCCCCTCGACAGCTTCCTATGGCTACACCTTC.

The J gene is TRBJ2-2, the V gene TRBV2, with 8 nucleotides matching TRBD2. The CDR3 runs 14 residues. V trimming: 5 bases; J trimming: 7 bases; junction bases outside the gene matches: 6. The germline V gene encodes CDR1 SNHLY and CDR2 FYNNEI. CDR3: CASSQTSDSGELFF. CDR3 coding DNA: TGTGCCAGCAGTCAGACTAGCGATAGCGGGGAGCTGTTTTTT.

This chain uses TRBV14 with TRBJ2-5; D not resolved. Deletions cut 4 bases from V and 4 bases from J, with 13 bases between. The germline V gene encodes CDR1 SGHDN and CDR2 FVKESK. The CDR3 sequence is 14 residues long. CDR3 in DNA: TGTGCCAGCAGCCCTACTTTCCTACGAGAGACCCAGTACTTC. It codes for CASSPTFLRETQYF. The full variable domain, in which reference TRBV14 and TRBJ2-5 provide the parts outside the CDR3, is EAGVTQFPSHSVIEKGQTVTLRCDPISGHDNLYWYRRVMGKEIKFLLHFVKESKQDESGMPNNRFLAERTGGTYSTLKVQPAELEDSGVYFCASSPTFLRETQYFGPGTRLLVL.

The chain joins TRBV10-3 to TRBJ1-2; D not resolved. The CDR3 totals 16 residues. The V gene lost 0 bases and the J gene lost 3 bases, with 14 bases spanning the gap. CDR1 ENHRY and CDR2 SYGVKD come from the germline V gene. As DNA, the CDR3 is TGTGCCATCAGTGAGTCGCAGAGGGTTAGGGACTATGGCTACACCTTC. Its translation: CAISESQRVRDYGYTF.

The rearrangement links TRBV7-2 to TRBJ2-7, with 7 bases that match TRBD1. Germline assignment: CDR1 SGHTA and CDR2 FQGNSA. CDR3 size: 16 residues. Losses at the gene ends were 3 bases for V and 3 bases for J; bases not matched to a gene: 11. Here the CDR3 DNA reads TGTGCCAGCAGCTTTCAACCCCGGGACAGATACTACGAGCAGTACTTC. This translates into CASSFQPRDRYYEQYF.

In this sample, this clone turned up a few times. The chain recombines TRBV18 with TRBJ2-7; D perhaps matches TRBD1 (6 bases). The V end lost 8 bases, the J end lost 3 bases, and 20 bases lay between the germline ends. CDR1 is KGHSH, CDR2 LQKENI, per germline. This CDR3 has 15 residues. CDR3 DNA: TGTGCCAGCAGCCTCTGGGACACGAACCGCTACGAGCAGTACTTC. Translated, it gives CASSLWDTNRYEQYF.

The CDR3 nucleotides are TGTGCCAGCAGCTCAGGTTCCACAGATACGCAGTATTTT. Protein sequence: CASSSGSTDTQYF. This chain connects TRBV11-3 to TRBJ2-3, with D hard to call. This CDR3 region has 13 residues. With 4 bases removed from V and 2 bases from J, the gap between germline ends came to 7 bases. Germline CDR1 and CDR2: SGHNT and YENEEA. Full variable domain (missing parts from reference TRBV11-3 and TRBJ2-3): EAGVVQSPRYKIIEKKQPVAFWCNPISGHNTLYWYLQNLGQGPELLIRYENEEAVDDSQLPKDRFSAERLKGVDSTLKIQPAELGDSAVYLCASSSGSTDTQYFGPGTRLTVL.

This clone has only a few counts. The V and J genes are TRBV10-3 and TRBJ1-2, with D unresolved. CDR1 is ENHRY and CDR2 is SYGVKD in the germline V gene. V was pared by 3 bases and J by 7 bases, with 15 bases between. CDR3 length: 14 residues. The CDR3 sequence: CAISEETRPGGYTF. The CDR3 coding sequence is TGTGCCATCAGTGAAGAGACACGGCCTGGTGGCTACACCTTC.

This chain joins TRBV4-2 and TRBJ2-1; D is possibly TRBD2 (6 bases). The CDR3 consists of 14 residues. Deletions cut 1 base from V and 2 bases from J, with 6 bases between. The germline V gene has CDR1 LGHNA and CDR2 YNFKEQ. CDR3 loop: CASSQGGAYNEQFF. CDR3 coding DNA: TGTGCCAGCAGCCAAGGCGGGGCCTACAATGAGCAGTTCTTC.

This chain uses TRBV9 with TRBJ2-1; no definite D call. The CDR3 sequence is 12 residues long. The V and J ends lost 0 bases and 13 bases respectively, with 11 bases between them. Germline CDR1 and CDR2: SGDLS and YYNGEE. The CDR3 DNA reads TGTGCCAGCAGCGTAGAAGTGACTCCTCAGTTCTTC. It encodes CASSVEVTPQFF. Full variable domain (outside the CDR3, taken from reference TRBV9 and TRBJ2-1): DSGVTQTPKHLITATGQRVTLRCSPRSGDLSVYWYQQSLDQGLQFLIQYYNGEERAKGNILERFSAQQFPDLHSELNLSSLELGDSALYFCASSVEVTPQFFGPGTRLTVL.

CDR3 amino acids: CASSLNPGQGGETQYF. In DNA, the CDR3 is TGTGCCAGCAGCTTAAACCCGGGACAGGGGGGAGAGACCCAGTACTTC. This rearrangement joins TRBV7-8 to TRBJ2-5; 11 positions match TRBD1. Germline assignment: CDR1 SGHVS and CDR2 FQNEAQ. The CDR3 length is 16 residues. Trimming at V came to 2 bases and at J to 4 bases, leaving 6 bases not matched to a gene.

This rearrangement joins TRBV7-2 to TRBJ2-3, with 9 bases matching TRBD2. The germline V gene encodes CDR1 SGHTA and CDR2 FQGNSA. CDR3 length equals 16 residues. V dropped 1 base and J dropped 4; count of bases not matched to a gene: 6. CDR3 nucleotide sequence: TGTGCCAGCAGCTTAGATCGCGGGAGGGGCGCAGATACGCAGTATTTT. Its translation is CASSLDRGRGADTQYF.

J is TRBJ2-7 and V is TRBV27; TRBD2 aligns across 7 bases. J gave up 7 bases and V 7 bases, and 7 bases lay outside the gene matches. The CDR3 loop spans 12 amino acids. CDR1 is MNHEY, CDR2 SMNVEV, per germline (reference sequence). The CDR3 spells CASNTHGGEQYF. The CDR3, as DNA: TGTGCCAGCAACACACACGGGGGGGAGCAGTACTTC.

The CDR3 region has the DNA TGTGCCAGTAGTAGGACAGGGCAAATAGAGAAAGAGACCCAGTACTTC. Its protein is CASSRTGQIEKETQYF. This rearrangement joins TRBV19 to TRBJ2-5, with 8 bases identical to TRBD1. V trimming: 4 bases; J trimming: 3 bases; junction bases outside the gene matches: 10. Germline values: CDR1 LNHDA, CDR2 SQIVND (reference sequence). CDR3 size: 16 residues.

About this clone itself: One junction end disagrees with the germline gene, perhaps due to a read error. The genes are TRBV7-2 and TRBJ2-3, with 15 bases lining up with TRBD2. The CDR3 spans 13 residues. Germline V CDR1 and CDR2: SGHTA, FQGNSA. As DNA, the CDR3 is TGTGCCAGCAGCCGAAGGACTAGCGGGGGGGCCTTATTT. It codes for CASSRRTSGGALF.

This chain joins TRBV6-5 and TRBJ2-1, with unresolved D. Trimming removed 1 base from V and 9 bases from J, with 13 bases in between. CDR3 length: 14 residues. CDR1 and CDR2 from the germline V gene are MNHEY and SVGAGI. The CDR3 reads CASSYLSGSGEQFF. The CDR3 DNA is TGTGCCAGCAGTTACTTATCGGGTTCGGGTGAGCAGTTCTTC.